This entry features one T cell receptor (beta chain) sequence. Its target is not known. Clones were sequenced by immunoSEQ multiplex PCR, and TCRdb holds only the in-frame ones, with some missing. Of some 120,000 clones in the sample, 75% to 95% are singletons; the top ten hold 5.4%. These data belong to a study of T cell responses to AZD1222 COVID-19 vaccine. Study-level findings and limits: The breadth and depth of Spike-specific TCRs increased once two AZD1222 doses had been given. The study reported that nearly half of spike-specific TCRs target unmutated variant regions. Spike-spanning, vaccine-associated CD4 TCRs were dominant at 160-218 and 743-854. Possibly, clonal diversity was underestimated; donors were largely white British and included more females.

The TCR sequence derives from an adult in good health. This specimen consisted of peripheral blood, obtained on day 0 of AZD1222 vaccination.

CDR3 loop: CASSLVGGEQFF. CDR3 in DNA: TGTGCCAGCAGCTTAGTGGGGGGTGAGCAGTTCTTC. The chain carries TRBV7-8 and TRBJ2-1; a possible D gene is TRBD2 (6 bases). Trimming cost V 1 base and J 9 bases, with 7 bases left between them. Germline V lookup: CDR1 SGHVS, CDR2 FQNEAQ. This CDR3 spans 12 amino acids.